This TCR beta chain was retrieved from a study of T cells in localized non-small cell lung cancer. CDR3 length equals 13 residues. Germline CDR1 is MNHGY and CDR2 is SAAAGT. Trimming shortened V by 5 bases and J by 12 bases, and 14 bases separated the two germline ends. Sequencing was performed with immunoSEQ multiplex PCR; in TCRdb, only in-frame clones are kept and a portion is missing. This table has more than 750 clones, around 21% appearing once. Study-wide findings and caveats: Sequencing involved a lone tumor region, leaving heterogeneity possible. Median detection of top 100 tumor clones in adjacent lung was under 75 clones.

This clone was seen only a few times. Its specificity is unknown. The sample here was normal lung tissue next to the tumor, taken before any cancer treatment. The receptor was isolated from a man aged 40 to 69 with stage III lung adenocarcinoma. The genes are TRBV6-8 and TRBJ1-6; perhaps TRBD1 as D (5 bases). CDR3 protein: CASSDFRVGPLHF. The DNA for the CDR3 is TGTGCCAGCAGTGACTTCAGGGTCGGACCCCTCCACTTT.